This entry is about one T cell receptor beta chain. This sample is part of a study of blood T cell repertoires in COVID-19. The overall study: COVID-19 samples collected from the United States, Italy and Spain covered acute and convalescent phases. Sample material is recorded as cDNA or gDNA derived from T cells, B-cell-depleted T cells, or PBMCs.

As handled by the study authors: Amplified reference gene primers provided the basis for estimating nucleated cell counts. Assay used: immunoSEQ multiplex PCR; TCRdb lists only in-frame clones, some missing. Clone size and V and J calls were adopted from that table, with D and trimming inferred from the DNA. Of about 120,000 clones listed, more than 70% are singletons. The receptor was derived from a human donor in a cohort sampled during active COVID-19. The sequenced sample was peripheral blood.

The CDR3 here is CASSYVSSEPYEQYF. In DNA, the CDR3 is TGTGCCAGCAGTTACGTTTCTAGCGAGCCCTACGAGCAGTACTTC. V usage is TRBV6-5 and J usage is TRBJ2-7; tentative D call: TRBD2 (6 bases). V lost 2 bases and J lost 2, with 13 bases in between. The germline V gene encodes CDR1 MNHEY and CDR2 SVGAGI. The length of the CDR3 is 15 residues.